This T cell receptor beta chain was captured in a study of T and B cells in COVID-19 patients. In the study overall: Of over 18 active-infection patients, some 11 were critically ill with mechanical ventilation or extracorporeal membrane oxygenation.

Whole-study findings and limits: In COVID-19 patients, T cell receptor beta variable and joining gene use was reportedly strongly skewed. Highly clonal in active COVID-19, TRB repertoires exceeded healthy-donor diversity and richness at recovery. Few blood samples existed from mildly ill patients during symptoms or early in severe cases.

A note on this clonotype: Antigen: not known. A clone one base away is much larger, so this may be a read error.

This CDR3 has 17 amino acids. Per the germline V gene, CDR1 is MNHEY and CDR2 is SVGAGI. Trimming shortened V by 2 bases and J by 0 bases, and 15 bases separated the two germline ends. Each TRB amplification used roughly 220-550 ng of genomic DNA from blood. TRB rearrangements were amplified by multiplex PCR with BIOMED2 TRB-A/B primers. Using its own MiXCR run on the multiplex PCR reads, TCRdb lists one record per CDR3 protein. The sample shows 10,000 to 15,000 distinct CDR3 sequences, around 30% of them seen only once. This sequence was found in a human donor who had recovered from COVID-19. The V call is TRBV6-5, the J call TRBJ2-3; weak D call: TRBD2 (6 bases). Sequenced material: blood. CDR3 sequence: CASSYDRPSGSTDTQYF. In DNA form, the CDR3 reads TGTGCCAGCAGTTACGACCGTCCCAGCGGGAGCACAGATACGCAGTATTTT.